Listed below are T cell receptor beta chains from one sample, sequenced in a study of human T cells and chemical hapten exposure. TCRdb ran MiXCR on the RACE reads and lists one entry per CDR3 protein. The sample includes 85,000 to 100,000 distinct CDR3 sequences, roughly 27% of them seen just once. The source material was whole blood, sampled in connection with sensitization to the hapten diphenylcyclopropenone (DPC). Every receptor here comes from a man aged 35-49 years with alopecia areata. Some clones in this sample may be carry-over from other donors' samples. The CDR3 runs from the conserved cysteine through the conserved F or W. Fields, in order: clone size, V gene, J gene, D gene, CDR3 protein, CDR3 DNA. The D gene is left open where the match is weak. The listing skips clone size in some rows; elsewhere it reads once, few, many or a size class.

size: few; V: TRBV7-9; J: TRBJ1-1; D: TRBD1; CDR3: CASSPSTRTGRTEAFF; DNA: TGTGCCAGCAGTCCATCCACCCGGACAGGGAGAACTGAAGCTTTCTTT
size: NA; V: TRBV5-6; J: TRBJ2-5; D: TRBD2; CDR3: CASSLLTGRGETQYF; DNA: TGTGCCAGCAGCTTGCTTACGGGGAGGGGAGAGACCCAGTACTTC
size: NA; V: TRBV12-3/TRBV12-4; J: TRBJ1-1; D: TRBD1; CDR3: CASSTGVRTEAFF; DNA: TGTGCCAGCAGTACAGGGGTTAGAACTGAAGCTTTCTTT
size: few; V: TRBV6-5; J: TRBJ2-5; D: NA; CDR3: CASSSGSPQETQYF; DNA: TGTGCCAGCAGTTCGGGGTCTCCCCAAGAGACCCAGTACTTC
size: few; V: TRBV6-1; J: TRBJ2-1; D: TRBD2; CDR3: CASSNLAGSEQFF; DNA: TGTGCCAGCAGTAACCTAGCGGGATCTGAGCAGTTCTTC
size: NA; V: TRBV7-2; J: TRBJ1-4; D: NA; CDR3: CASSLDRDFNEKLFF; DNA: TGTGCCAGCAGCTTAGACCGGGACTTTAATGAAAAACTGTTTTTT
size: NA; V: TRBV27; J: TRBJ1-1; D: NA; CDR3: CASRPSGTVRAFF; DNA: TGTGCCAGCCGCCCTAGCGGTACCGTTCGAGCTTTCTTT
size: few; V: TRBV7-9; J: TRBJ2-2; D: TRBD2; CDR3: CASSPTGGAPRTGELFF; DNA: TGTGCCAGCAGCCCGACGGGAGGGGCGCCGAGGACCGGGGAGCTGTTTTTT
size: few; V: TRBV6-5; J: TRBJ2-7; D: NA; CDR3: CASSYDARTYEQYF; DNA: TGTGCCAGCAGCTACGATGCCCGAACCTACGAGCAGTACTTC
size: few; V: TRBV10-2; J: TRBJ2-6; D: TRBD1; CDR3: CASSSRTGVTGANVLTF; DNA: TGCGCCAGCAGTTCCCGGACAGGGGTAACTGGGGCCAACGTCCTGACTTTC
size: NA; V: TRBV28; J: TRBJ1-6; D: TRBD1; CDR3: CASSLSQGVQALLHF; DNA: TGTGCCAGCAGTTTATCCCAGGGGGTCCAGGCGCTCCTCCACTTT
size: NA; V: TRBV13; J: TRBJ1-2; D: NA; CDR3: CASSLGFEGSRPDYGYTF; DNA: TGTGCCAGCAGCTTAGGGTTTGAGGGGTCTCGCCCGGACTATGGCTACACCTTC
size: NA; V: TRBV7-2; J: TRBJ2-7; D: NA; CDR3: CASSPRMPREQYF; DNA: TGTGCCAGCAGCCCAAGGATGCCACGAGAGCAGTACTTC
size: NA; V: TRBV14; J: TRBJ2-1; D: TRBD2; CDR3: CASSPGLAGGNNEQFF; DNA: TGTGCCAGCAGCCCCGGACTAGCGGGAGGTAACAATGAGCAGTTCTTC
size: few; V: TRBV4-2; J: TRBJ2-3; D: TRBD2; CDR3: CASSQDPRLAGGGRTDTQYF; DNA: TGTGCCAGCAGCCAAGACCCTCGACTAGCGGGAGGAGGGCGCACAGATACGCAGTATTTT
size: NA; V: TRBV6-5; J: TRBJ2-2; D: NA; CDR3: CASRVEGEAGELFF; DNA: TGTGCCAGCCGAGTGGAGGGAGAGGCCGGGGAGCTGTTTTTT
size: once; V: TRBV7-2; J: TRBJ2-3; D: TRBD2; CDR3: CASSSWGSSGRTDTQYF; DNA: TGTGCCAGCAGCTCATGGGGCTCTAGCGGGAGGACAGATACGCAGTATTTT
size: NA; V: TRBV11-2; J: TRBJ1-3; D: TRBD1; CDR3: CASSAYRGQLSGNTIYF; DNA: TGTGCCAGCAGCGCTTACAGGGGGCAGTTGTCTGGAAACACCATATATTTT
size: few; V: TRBV12-3/TRBV12-4; J: TRBJ2-2; D: TRBD1; CDR3: CASSSRGTVIGGELFF; DNA: TGTGCCAGCAGTTCTAGGGGGACAGTTATTGGGGGGGAGCTGTTTTTT
size: NA; V: TRBV6-6; J: TRBJ1-5; D: TRBD1; CDR3: CASRGTGLEQPQHF; DNA: TGTGCCAGCAGGGGGACAGGGCTGGAACAGCCCCAGCATTTT
size: NA; V: TRBV5-4; J: TRBJ1-1; D: NA; CDR3: CASSLEMNTEAFF; DNA: TGTGCCAGCAGCTTGGAGATGAACACTGAAGCTTTCTTT
size: NA; V: TRBV7-8; J: TRBJ2-1; D: NA; CDR3: CASSLDPKPGPRDEQFF; DNA: TGTGCCAGCAGCTTAGACCCCAAACCGGGACCTCGCGATGAGCAGTTCTTC
size: many; V: TRBV2; J: TRBJ1-2; D: NA; CDR3: CASSFQEYGYTF; DNA: TGTGCCAGCAGCTTTCAAGAATATGGCTACACCTTC
size: NA; V: TRBV12-3/TRBV12-4; J: TRBJ2-5; D: NA; CDR3: CASSQLAALGETQYF; DNA: TGTGCCAGCAGTCAACTGGCCGCTCTTGGGGAGACCCAGTACTTC
size: few; V: TRBV12-3/TRBV12-4; J: TRBJ2-7; D: TRBD2; CDR3: CASTPVLAGSYEQYF; DNA: TGTGCCAGCACGCCCGTTCTAGCGGGATCCTACGAGCAGTACTTC
size: once; V: TRBV2; J: TRBJ1-2; D: NA; CDR3: CASSLSTVNYGYTF; DNA: TGTGCCAGCAGCCTATCGACAGTCAACTATGGCTACACCTTC
size: NA; V: TRBV25-1; J: TRBJ1-4; D: TRBD1; CDR3: CASARAGGDEKLFF; DNA: TGTGCCAGCGCGCGAGCAGGGGGAGATGAAAAACTGTTTTTT
size: NA; V: TRBV4-2; J: TRBJ1-1; D: TRBD1; CDR3: CASSQAGGVGAFF; DNA: TGTGCCAGCAGCCAAGCAGGGGGCGTAGGGGCTTTCTTT
size: NA; V: TRBV18; J: TRBJ1-2; D: TRBD1; CDR3: CASSPPGQLNYGYTF; DNA: TGTGCCAGCTCACCCCCGGGACAGTTGAACTATGGCTACACCTTC
size: few; V: TRBV20-1; J: TRBJ2-2; D: NA; CDR3: CSARSETWGNTGELFF; DNA: TGCAGTGCTAGATCAGAAACGTGGGGAAACACCGGGGAGCTGTTTTTT
size: few; V: TRBV4-2; J: TRBJ1-4; D: TRBD1; CDR3: CASSQTGDRGEKLFF; DNA: TGTGCCAGCAGCCAAACGGGGGACAGGGGCGAAAAACTGTTTTTT
size: NA; V: TRBV20-1; J: TRBJ2-7; D: NA; CDR3: CSARDITRSSYEQYF; DNA: TGCAGTGCTAGGGACATAACTAGGTCCTCCTACGAGCAGTACTTC
size: NA; V: TRBV5-1; J: TRBJ1-1; D: NA; CDR3: CASSLVGGVNTEAFF; DNA: TGCGCCAGCAGCTTGGTTGGGGGTGTGAACACTGAAGCTTTCTTT
size: NA; V: TRBV12-3/TRBV12-4; J: TRBJ2-5; D: NA; CDR3: CASSPRHVTQGTQYF; DNA: TGTGCCAGCAGTCCAAGACACGTTACCCAGGGGACCCAGTACTTC
size: few; V: TRBV18; J: TRBJ2-7; D: NA; CDR3: CASSRPGEQYF; DNA: TGTGCCAGCTCTCGTCCGGGGGAGCAGTACTTC
size: few; V: TRBV12-3/TRBV12-4; J: TRBJ1-1; D: NA; CDR3: CASRTQGLDTEAFF; DNA: TGTGCCAGCAGAACACAGGGATTAGACACTGAAGCTTTCTTT
size: NA; V: TRBV4-3; J: TRBJ2-7; D: TRBD2; CDR3: CASSQDSLLAGFYEQYF; DNA: TGCGCCAGCAGCCAAGATTCACTACTAGCGGGATTCTACGAGCAGTACTTC
size: few; V: TRBV12-3/TRBV12-4; J: TRBJ2-1; D: NA; CDR3: CASSAGTGNNEQFF; DNA: TGTGCCAGCAGTGCCGGAACCGGGAACAATGAGCAGTTCTTC
size: few; V: TRBV2; J: TRBJ2-5; D: NA; CDR3: CASSDEKTQYF; DNA: TGTGCCAGCAGTGACGAGAAGACCCAGTACTTC
size: NA; V: TRBV7-2; J: TRBJ1-3; D: TRBD1; CDR3: CASSLGTGHSGNTIYF; DNA: TGTGCCAGCAGCTTAGGGACAGGCCACTCTGGAAACACCATATATTTT
size: NA; V: TRBV10-3; J: TRBJ2-3; D: NA; CDR3: CAIREGRGLVTDTQYF; DNA: TGTGCCATCAGGGAGGGACGAGGCCTAGTCACAGATACGCAGTATTTT
size: many; V: TRBV5-1; J: TRBJ2-6; D: NA; CDR3: CASSLGASGANVLTF; DNA: TGCGCCAGCAGCTTGGGGGCCTCTGGGGCCAACGTCCTGACTTTC
size: NA; V: TRBV24-1; J: TRBJ2-3; D: TRBD2; CDR3: CATSDLTSGTTDTQYF; DNA: TGTGCCACCAGTGATTTGACTAGCGGGACTACAGATACGCAGTATTTT
size: NA; V: TRBV6-4; J: TRBJ2-3; D: NA; CDR3: CASSDSKEETSTDTQYF; DNA: TGTGCCAGCAGTGACTCGAAAGAAGAAACTAGCACAGATACGCAGTATTTT
size: few; V: TRBV25-1; J: TRBJ2-2; D: NA; CDR3: CASSEWETGELFF; DNA: TGTGCCAGCAGTGAATGGGAAACCGGGGAGCTGTTTTTT
size: NA; V: TRBV3-1; J: TRBJ2-2; D: NA; CDR3: CASSQWRSTGELFF; DNA: TGTGCCAGCAGCCAATGGAGGAGCACCGGGGAGCTGTTTTTT
size: NA; V: TRBV27; J: TRBJ1-6; D: NA; CDR3: CASRRPGQGLPSDSPLHF; DNA: TGTGCCAGCAGGAGACCGGGACAAGGCCTGCCTAGTGATTCACCCCTCCACTTT
size: few; V: TRBV2; J: TRBJ2-1; D: TRBD2; CDR3: CASRATLGTSSGRADEQFF; DNA: TGTGCCAGCAGGGCGACTCTTGGTACCTCTAGCGGGAGGGCCGATGAGCAGTTCTTC
size: NA; V: TRBV7-8; J: TRBJ1-4; D: NA; CDR3: CASSPRGRGEKLFF; DNA: TGTGCCAGCAGCCCTAGGGGAAGGGGTGAAAAACTGTTTTTT
size: few; V: TRBV7-6; J: TRBJ2-3; D: NA; CDR3: CASSLDVGPAADTQYF; DNA: TGTGCCAGCAGCTTAGACGTGGGTCCGGCCGCAGATACGCAGTATTTT
size: few; V: TRBV9; J: TRBJ2-3; D: TRBD2; CDR3: CASSVGTSGFPTDTQYF; DNA: TGTGCCAGCAGCGTAGGGACTAGCGGGTTTCCCACAGATACGCAGTATTTT
size: few; V: TRBV24-1; J: TRBJ2-2; D: NA; CDR3: CATSDPGPGRSGELFF; DNA: TGTGCCACCAGTGACCCTGGGCCGGGAAGAAGCGGGGAGCTGTTTTTT
size: NA; V: TRBV6-6; J: TRBJ1-6; D: TRBD1; CDR3: CASSTIRQGRNSPLHF; DNA: TGTGCCAGCAGTACAATACGACAGGGAAGGAATTCACCCCTCCACTTT
size: few; V: TRBV5-6; J: TRBJ2-1; D: TRBD1; CDR3: CASSFPLGQNEQFF; DNA: TGTGCCAGCAGCTTCCCCTTGGGACAGAATGAGCAGTTCTTC
size: NA; V: TRBV15; J: TRBJ2-5; D: TRBD2; CDR3: CATSRDSIAVAGGTQYF; DNA: TGTGCCACCAGCAGAGACTCTATCGCGGTAGCGGGAGGGACCCAGTACTTC
size: NA; V: TRBV7-9; J: TRBJ2-3; D: NA; CDR3: CASSLGRGNTQYF; DNA: TGTGCCAGCAGCTTAGGCAGGGGAAATACGCAGTATTTT
size: few; V: TRBV13; J: TRBJ2-1; D: NA; CDR3: CASSLLGSEQFF; DNA: TGTGCCAGCAGCTTATTAGGGAGTGAGCAGTTCTTC
size: NA; V: TRBV28; J: TRBJ1-4; D: NA; CDR3: CASSSDMERGDREKLFF; DNA: TGTGCCAGCAGTTCTGACATGGAAAGGGGAGACCGTGAAAAACTGTTTTTT
size: many; V: TRBV11-2; J: TRBJ1-2; D: TRBD1; CDR3: CASSNYRGWANYGYTF; DNA: TGTGCCAGCAGCAACTACAGGGGTTGGGCTAACTATGGCTACACCTTC